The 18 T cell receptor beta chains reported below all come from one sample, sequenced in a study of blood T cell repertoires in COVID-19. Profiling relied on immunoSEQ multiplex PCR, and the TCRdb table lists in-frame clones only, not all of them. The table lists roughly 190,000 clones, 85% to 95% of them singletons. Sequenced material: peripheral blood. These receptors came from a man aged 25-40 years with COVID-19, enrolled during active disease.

CDR3 residues: CASTMGGGNTIYF. The DNA of the CDR3 is TGTGCCAGCACCATGGGAGGGGGAAACACCATATATTTT. The rearrangement links TRBV12-3 or TRBV12-4 to TRBJ1-3; D gene uncertain. CDR3 length: 13 amino acids. V gave up 7 bases and J gave up 4 bases, with 11 bases separating them.

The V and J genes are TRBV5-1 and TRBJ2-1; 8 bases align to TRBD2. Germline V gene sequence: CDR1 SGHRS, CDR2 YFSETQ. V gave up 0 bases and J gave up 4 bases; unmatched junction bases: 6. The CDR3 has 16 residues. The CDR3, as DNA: TGCGCCAGCAGCTTGGATACTAGCGGTGGGTACAATGAGCAGTTCTTC. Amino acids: CASSLDTSGGYNEQFF. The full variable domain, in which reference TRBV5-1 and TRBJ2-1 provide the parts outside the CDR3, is KAGVTQTPRYLIKTRGQQVTLSCSPISGHRSVSWYQQTPGQGLQFLFEYFSETQRNKGNFPGRFSGRQFSNSRSEMNVSTLELGDSALYLCASSLDTSGGYNEQFFGPGTRLTVL.

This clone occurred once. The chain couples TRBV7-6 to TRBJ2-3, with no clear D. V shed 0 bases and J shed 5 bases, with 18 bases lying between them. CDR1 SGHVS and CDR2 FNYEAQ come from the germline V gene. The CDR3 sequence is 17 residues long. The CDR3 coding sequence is TGTGCCAGCAGCTTAGCGAGTTCCTTGCTAGTTATAGATACGCAGTATTTT. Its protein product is CASSLASSLLVIDTQYF.

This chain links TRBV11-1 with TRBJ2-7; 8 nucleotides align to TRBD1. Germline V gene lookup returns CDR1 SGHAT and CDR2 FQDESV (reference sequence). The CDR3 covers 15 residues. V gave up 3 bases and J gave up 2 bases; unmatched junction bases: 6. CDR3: CASSFDRGGPYEQYF. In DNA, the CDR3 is TGTGCCAGCAGCTTTGACAGGGGTGGACCCTACGAGCAGTACTTC. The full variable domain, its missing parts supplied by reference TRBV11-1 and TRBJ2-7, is EAEVAQSPRYKITEKSQAVAFWCDPISGHATLYWYRQILGQGPELLVQFQDESVVDDSQLPKDRFSAERLKGVDSTLKIQPAELGDSAMYLCASSFDRGGPYEQYFGPGTRLTVT.

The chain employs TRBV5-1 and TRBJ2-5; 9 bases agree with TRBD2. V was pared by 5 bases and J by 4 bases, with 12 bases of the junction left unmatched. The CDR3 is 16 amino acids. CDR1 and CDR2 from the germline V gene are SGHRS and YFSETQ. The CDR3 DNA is TGCGCCAGCAGTCCCACCCGGGGACTAGCAGCAGAGACCCAGTACTTC. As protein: CASSPTRGLAAETQYF.

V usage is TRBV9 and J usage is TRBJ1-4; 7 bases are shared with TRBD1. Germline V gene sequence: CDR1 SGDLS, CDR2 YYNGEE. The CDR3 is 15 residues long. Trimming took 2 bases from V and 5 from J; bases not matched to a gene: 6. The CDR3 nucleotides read TGTGCCAGCAGCGTTGCCGGGACAGTAAATGAAAAACTGTTTTTT. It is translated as CASSVAGTVNEKLFF.

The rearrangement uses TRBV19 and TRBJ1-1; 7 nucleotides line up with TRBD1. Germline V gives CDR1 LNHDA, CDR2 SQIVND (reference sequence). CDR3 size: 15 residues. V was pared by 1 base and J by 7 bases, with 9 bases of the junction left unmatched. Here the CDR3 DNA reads TGTGCCAGTAGTATAGTTCTACTCGGGACAGTTGAAGCTTTCTTT. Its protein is CASSIVLLGTVEAFF.

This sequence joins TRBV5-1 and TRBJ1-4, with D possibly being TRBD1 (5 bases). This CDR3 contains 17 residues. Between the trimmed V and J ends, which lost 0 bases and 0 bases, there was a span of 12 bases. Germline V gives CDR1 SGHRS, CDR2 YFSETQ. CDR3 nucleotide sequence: TGCGCCAGCAGCTTGGCCAGGGAGGGCACAACTAATGAAAAACTGTTTTTT. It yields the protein CASSLAREGTTNEKLFF.

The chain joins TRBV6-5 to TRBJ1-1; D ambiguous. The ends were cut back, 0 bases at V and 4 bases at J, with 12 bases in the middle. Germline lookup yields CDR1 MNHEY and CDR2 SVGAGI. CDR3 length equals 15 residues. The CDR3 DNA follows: TGTGCCAGCAGTTACTCGAGTTCGGGAGGCACTGAAGCTTTCTTT. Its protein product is CASSYSSSGGTEAFF.

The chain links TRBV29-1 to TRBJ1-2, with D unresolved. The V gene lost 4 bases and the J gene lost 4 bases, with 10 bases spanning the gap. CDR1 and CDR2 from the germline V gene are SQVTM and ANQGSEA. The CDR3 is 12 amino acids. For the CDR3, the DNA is TGCAGCGTTGTACGAGGCGGCTATGGCTACACCTTC. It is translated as CSVVRGGYGYTF.

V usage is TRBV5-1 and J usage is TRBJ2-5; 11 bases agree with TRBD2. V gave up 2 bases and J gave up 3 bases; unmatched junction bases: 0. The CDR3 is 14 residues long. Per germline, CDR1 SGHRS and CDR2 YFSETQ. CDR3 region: CASSLLAGEETQYF. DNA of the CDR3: TGCGCCAGCAGCTTACTAGCGGGGGAAGAGACCCAGTACTTC.

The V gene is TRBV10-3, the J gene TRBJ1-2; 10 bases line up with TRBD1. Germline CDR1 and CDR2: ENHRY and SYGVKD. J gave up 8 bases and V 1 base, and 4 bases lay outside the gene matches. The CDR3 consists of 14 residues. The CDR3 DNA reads TGTGCCATCAGTGAGTTCCGGGACAGGGGAGGCTACACCTTC. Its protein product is CAISEFRDRGGYTF.

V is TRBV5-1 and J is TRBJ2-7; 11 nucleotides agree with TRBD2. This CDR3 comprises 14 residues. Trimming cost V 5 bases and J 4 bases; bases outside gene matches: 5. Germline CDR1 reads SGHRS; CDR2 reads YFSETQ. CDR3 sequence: CASRYSGGDYEQYF. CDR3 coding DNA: TGCGCCAGCAGGTATAGCGGGGGGGATTACGAGCAGTACTTC.

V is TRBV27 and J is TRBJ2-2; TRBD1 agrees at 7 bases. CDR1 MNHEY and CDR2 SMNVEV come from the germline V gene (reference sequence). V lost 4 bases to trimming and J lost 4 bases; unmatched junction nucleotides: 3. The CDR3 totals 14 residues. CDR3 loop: CASSSGTATGELFF. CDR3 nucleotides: TGTGCCAGCAGTTCCGGGACAGCCACCGGGGAGCTGTTTTTT.

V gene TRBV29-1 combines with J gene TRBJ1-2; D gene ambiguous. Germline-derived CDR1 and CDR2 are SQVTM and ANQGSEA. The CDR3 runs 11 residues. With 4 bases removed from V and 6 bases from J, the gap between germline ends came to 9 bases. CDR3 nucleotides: TGCAGCGTTGGGGCAGTGGATGGCTACACCTTC. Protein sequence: CSVGAVDGYTF.

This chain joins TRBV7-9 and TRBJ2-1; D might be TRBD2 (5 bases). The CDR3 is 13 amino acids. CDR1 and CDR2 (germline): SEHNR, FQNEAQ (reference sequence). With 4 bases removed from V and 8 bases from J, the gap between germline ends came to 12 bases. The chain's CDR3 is CASSSPGSHEQFF. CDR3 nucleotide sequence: TGTGCCAGCAGCTCACCGGGGTCCCATGAGCAGTTCTTC.

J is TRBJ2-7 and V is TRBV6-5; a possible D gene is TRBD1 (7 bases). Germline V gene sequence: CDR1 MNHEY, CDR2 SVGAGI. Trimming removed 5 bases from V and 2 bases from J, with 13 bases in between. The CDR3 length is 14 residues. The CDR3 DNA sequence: TGTGCCAGCAGTAGAACAGGGGAGGCCTACGAGCAGTACTTC. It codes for CASSRTGEAYEQYF.

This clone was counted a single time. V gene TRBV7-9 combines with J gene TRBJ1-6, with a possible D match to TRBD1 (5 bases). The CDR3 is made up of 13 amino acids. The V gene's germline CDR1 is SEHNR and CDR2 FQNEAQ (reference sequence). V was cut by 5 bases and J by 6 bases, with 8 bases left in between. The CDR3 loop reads CASSVDSNSPLHF. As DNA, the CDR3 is TGTGCCAGCAGCGTCGACAGTAATTCACCCCTCCACTTT.